This TCR beta chain was identified in a study of blood T cell repertoires in COVID-19. About the study: The origin of the acute and convalescent COVID-19 samples was the United States, Italy and Spain.

Between the trimmed V and J ends, which lost 2 bases and 6 bases, there was a span of 5 bases. CDR3 length equals 11 residues. In germline, CDR1 is MNHNS, CDR2 SASEGT. In the authors' workflow: The assay estimated nucleated cells by amplifying reference gene primers. Profiling relied on immunoSEQ multiplex PCR, and the TCRdb table lists in-frame clones only, not all of them. For V, J and clone size, that table is used; D and trimming come from the DNA. Here the sample spans 150,000 or so clones, 75% to 90% being singletons. Seattle's enrolled individuals joined amid active infection and were then monitored longitudinally.

The source material was peripheral blood. The receptor was isolated from a man aged 18 to 30 with COVID-19, enrolled during active disease. This chain links TRBV6-1 with TRBJ2-7; no firm D call. The CDR3: CASSEFGEQYF. The CDR3 nucleotides are TGTGCCAGCAGTGAATTCGGCGAGCAGTACTTC.